These 2 T cell receptor beta chains came from one sample sequenced in a study of blood T cell repertoires in COVID-19 (dated by TCRdb to about 2020). Receptor libraries were prepared by the immunoSEQ multiplex PCR assay. TCRdb provides this immuneACCESS table in a form limited to in-frame rearrangements. Some clones are lacking; in checked studies, under half of them reflect an unresolved V gene, and why the rest are absent is not known. This sample lists more than 95,000 clones; approximately 89% were detected once. The ten largest clones add up to more than 15% of the sample. Sequenced sample: peripheral blood. These receptors came from an elderly woman in a cohort sampled during active COVID-19.

The V gene is TRBV5-6, the J gene TRBJ1-5, with D perhaps TRBD1 (5 bases). With 4 bases removed from V and 1 base from J, the gap between germline ends came to 6 bases. The CDR3 runs to 13 residues. Germline lookup yields CDR1 SGHDT and CDR2 YYEEEE. The CDR3 is CASSGGSNQPQHF. DNA for the CDR3: TGTGCCAGCAGCGGGGGGAGCAATCAGCCCCAGCATTTT.

Only one count was recorded for this clone. The CDR3 DNA sequence: TGTGCCAGCAGTGAAGCACTAGCTAGCACAGATACGCAGTATTTT. Its translation is CASSEALASTDTQYF. This chain uses TRBV6-1 with TRBJ2-3; a weak D match, TRBD2 (6 bases). Germline V lookup: CDR1 MNHNS, CDR2 SASEGT. This CDR3 region has 15 residues. Trimming removed 0 bases at V and 0 bases at J, with 7 bases between.